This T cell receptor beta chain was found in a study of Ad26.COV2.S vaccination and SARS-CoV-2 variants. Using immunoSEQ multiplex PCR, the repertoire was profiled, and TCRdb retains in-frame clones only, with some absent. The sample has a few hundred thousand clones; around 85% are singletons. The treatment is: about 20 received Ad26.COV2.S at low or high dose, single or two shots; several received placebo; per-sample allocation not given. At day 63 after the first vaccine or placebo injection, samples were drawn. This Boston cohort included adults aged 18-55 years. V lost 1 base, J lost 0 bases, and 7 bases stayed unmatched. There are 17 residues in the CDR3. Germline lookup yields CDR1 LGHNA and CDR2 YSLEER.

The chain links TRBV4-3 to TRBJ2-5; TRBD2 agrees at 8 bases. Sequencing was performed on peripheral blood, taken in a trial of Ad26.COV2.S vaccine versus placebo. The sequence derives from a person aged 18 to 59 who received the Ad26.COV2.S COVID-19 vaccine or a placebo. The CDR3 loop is CASSQGTSGLYQETQYF. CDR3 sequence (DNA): TGCGCCAGCAGCCAAGGTACTAGCGGACTGTACCAAGAGACCCAGTACTTC.